These 3 T cell receptor beta chains originate from one sample sequenced in a study of T cells in Graves' hyperthyroidism and ophthalmopathy. Amplification of TCR beta CDR3 regions used RNA as the template. The HTBI primer set drove a first-round RT-PCR of the TCR CDR3. TCRdb reanalysed the multiplex PCR reads using MiXCR and keeps one entry per CDR3 protein. The sample contains a few hundred thousand distinct CDR3 sequences, 15% of which appear only once. Material: blood. These receptors all come from a woman aged 25 to 45 with Graves' hyperthyroidism.

V usage is TRBV6-2 or TRBV6-3 and J usage is TRBJ1-3; 9 bases agree with TRBD1. The CDR3 runs 15 residues. Germline V gene sequence: CDR1 MNHEY, CDR2 SVGEGT. The ends lost 6 bases at V and 0 bases at J; junction bases unmatched: 3. The CDR3 nucleotides read TGTGCCAGCAGGGGACAGGGCGGCTCTGGAAACACCATATATTTT. Translated, it gives CASRGQGGSGNTIYF.

The sample holds many counts of this clonotype. The J gene is TRBJ2-1, the V gene TRBV20-1; D remains ambiguous. Germline V lookup: CDR1 DFQATT, CDR2 SNEGSKA (reference sequence). V was clipped by 6 bases and J by 0 bases, with 15 bases between them. CDR3 size: 15 residues. CDR3 sequence: CSAYSVPSSYNEQFF. The CDR3 bases are TGCAGTGCCTACTCTGTGCCTAGCTCCTACAATGAGCAGTTCTTC.

This clonotype was detected ten times or more. This rearrangement joins TRBV2 to TRBJ1-5; unclear D gene. Germline assignment: CDR1 SNHLY and CDR2 FYNNEI. V was clipped by 1 base and J by 5 bases, with 3 bases between them. CDR3 length: 12 amino acids. This CDR3 is CASSEEYQPQHF. CDR3 DNA: TGTGCCAGCAGTGAAGAGTATCAGCCCCAGCATTTT.